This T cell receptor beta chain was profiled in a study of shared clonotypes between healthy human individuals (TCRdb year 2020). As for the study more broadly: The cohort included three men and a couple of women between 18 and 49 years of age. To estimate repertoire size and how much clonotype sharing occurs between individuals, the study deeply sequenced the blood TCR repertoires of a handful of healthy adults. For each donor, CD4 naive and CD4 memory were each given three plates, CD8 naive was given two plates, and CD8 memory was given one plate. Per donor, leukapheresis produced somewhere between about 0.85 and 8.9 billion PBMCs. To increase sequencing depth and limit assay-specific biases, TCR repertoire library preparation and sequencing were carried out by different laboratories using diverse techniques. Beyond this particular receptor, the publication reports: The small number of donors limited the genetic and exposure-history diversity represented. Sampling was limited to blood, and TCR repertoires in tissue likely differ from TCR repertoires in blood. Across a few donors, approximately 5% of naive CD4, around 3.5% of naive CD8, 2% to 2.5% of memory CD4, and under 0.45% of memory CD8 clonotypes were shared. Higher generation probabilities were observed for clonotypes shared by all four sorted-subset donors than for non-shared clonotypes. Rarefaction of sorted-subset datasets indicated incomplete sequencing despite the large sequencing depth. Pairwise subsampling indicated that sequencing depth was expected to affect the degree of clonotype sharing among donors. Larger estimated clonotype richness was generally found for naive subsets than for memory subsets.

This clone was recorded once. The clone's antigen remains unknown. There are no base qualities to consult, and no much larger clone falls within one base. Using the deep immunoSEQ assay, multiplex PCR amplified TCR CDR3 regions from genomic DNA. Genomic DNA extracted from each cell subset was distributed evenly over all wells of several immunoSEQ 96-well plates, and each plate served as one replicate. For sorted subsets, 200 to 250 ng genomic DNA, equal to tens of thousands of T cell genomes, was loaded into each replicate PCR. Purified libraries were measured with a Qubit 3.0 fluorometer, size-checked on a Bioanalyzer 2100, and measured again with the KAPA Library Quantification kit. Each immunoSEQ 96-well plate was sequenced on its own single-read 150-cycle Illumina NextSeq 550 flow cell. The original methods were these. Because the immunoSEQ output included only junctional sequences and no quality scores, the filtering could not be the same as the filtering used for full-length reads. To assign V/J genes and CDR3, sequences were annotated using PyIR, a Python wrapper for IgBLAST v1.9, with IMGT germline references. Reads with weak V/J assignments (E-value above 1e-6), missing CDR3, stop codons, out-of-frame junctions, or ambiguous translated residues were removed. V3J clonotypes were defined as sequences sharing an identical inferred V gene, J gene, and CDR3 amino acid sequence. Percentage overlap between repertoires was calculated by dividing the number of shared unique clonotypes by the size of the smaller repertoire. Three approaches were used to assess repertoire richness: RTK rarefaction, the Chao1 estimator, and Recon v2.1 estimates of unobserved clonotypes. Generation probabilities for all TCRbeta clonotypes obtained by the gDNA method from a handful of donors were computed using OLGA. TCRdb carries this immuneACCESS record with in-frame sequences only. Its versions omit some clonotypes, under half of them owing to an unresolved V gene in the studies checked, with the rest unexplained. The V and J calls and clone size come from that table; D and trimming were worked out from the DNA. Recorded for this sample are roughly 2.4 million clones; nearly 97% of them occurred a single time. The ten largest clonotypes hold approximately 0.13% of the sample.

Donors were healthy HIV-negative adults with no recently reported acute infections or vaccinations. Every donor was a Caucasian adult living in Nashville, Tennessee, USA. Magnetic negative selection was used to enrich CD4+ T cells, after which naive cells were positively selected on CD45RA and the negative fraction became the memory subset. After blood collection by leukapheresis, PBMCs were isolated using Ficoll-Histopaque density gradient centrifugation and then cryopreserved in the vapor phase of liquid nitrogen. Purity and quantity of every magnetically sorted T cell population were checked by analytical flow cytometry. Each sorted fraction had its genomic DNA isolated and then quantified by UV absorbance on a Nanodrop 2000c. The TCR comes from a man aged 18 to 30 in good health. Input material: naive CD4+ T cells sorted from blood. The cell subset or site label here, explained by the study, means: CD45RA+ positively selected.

The CDR3 region: CASRTGAGEQYF. The nucleotide sequence is TGCGCCAGCAGAACAGGGGCGGGAGAGCAGTACTTC. The chain is assembled from TRBV5-1 and TRBJ2-7, and perhaps TRBD1 as D gene, on 7 matching bases. V is shortened by 5 bases, J by 7 bases, and the region joining them spans 13 bases. From the germline V gene, CDR1 is SGHRS and CDR2 is YFSETQ. The CDR3 runs 12 amino acids, cysteine and phenylalanine included. The kept DNA is CDR3 alone, 36 bases in frame from the first base.